The 12 T cell receptor beta chains reported below all come from one sample, sequenced in a study of T cell repertoires in cytomegalovirus infection. A single record per CDR3 protein comes from TCRdb applying MiXCR to the reads. The table shows about 770,000 distinct CDR3 sequences, with almost 30% occurring only once. These receptors lack a known antigen. Sequenced here: cultured CD8+ T cells from PBMCs, sampled from culture after CMV antigen stimulation. These receptors were collected from a human donor in good health (CMV status not recorded). Some clones in this sample may be carry-over from other donors' samples.

This sequence joins TRBV4-1 and TRBJ1-1; possible D gene TRBD1, 5 bases. The V end was cut by 1 base, the J end by 0 bases, with 9 bases between. The CDR3 consists of 15 residues. CDR1 and CDR2 from the germline V gene are MGHRA and YSYEKL. In nucleotides, the CDR3 is TGCGCCAGCAGCCAAGGACACAGGATGAACACTGAAGCTTTCTTT. This sequence encodes CASSQGHRMNTEAFF.

The sample holds a few counts of this clonotype. The chain has TRBV12-3 or TRBV12-4 and TRBJ1-3; D gene uncertain. The V and J ends lost 1 base and 3 bases respectively, with 7 bases between them. The CDR3 loop spans 14 amino acids. Written as DNA, the CDR3 is TGTGCCAGCAGTTTAGTCAGAGATGGAAACACCATATATTTT. Protein: CASSLVRDGNTIYF.

The chain recombines TRBV9 with TRBJ2-2; D is possibly TRBD1 (6 bases). The CDR3 covers 17 residues. Germline V CDR1 and CDR2: SGDLS, YYNGEE. The ends were cut back, 4 bases at V and 0 bases at J, with 16 bases in the middle. CDR3 in amino acids: CASSLQGHSANTGELFF. In DNA, the CDR3 is TGTGCCAGCAGCCTTCAGGGACACAGCGCGAACACCGGGGAGCTGTTTTTT.

The chain uses TRBV27 and TRBJ2-1; weak D call: TRBD2 (6 bases). CDR3 size: 14 residues. Between the trimmed V and J ends, which lost 7 bases and 7 bases, there was a span of 17 bases. CDR1 is MNHEY, CDR2 SMNVEV, per germline (reference sequence). The CDR3 nucleotides are TGTGCCAGCACGGCCGTTAGCGGAGGAAATGAGCAGTTCTTC. Amino acid sequence: CASTAVSGGNEQFF.

This clonotype has only a few counts. The chain has TRBV7-6 and TRBJ1-3; D is undetermined. The CDR3 consists of 15 residues. V was trimmed by 0 bases and J by 0 bases, leaving 6 bases between them. Germline V gives CDR1 SGHVS, CDR2 FNYEAQ. The DNA for the CDR3 is TGTGCCAGCAGCTTAGCGCGTTACTCTGGAAACACCATATATTTT. This translates into CASSLARYSGNTIYF. Filled out from reference TRBV7-6 and TRBJ1-3, the complete variable domain reads GAGVSQSPRYKVTKRGQDVALRCDPISGHVSLYWYRQALGQGPEFLTYFNYEAQQDKSGLPNDRFSAERPEGSISTLTIQRTEQRDSAMYRCASSLARYSGNTIYFGEGSWLTVV.

This clonotype was detected a few times. This chain uses TRBV5-1 with TRBJ2-3, with 7 bases identical to TRBD1. The CDR3 is 15 amino acids. V lost 4 bases to trimming and J lost 3 bases; unmatched junction nucleotides: 8. Germline V lookup: CDR1 SGHRS, CDR2 YFSETQ. In nucleotides, the CDR3 is TGCGCCAGCAGCCCCGGACAGGTTTGGACAGATACGCAGTATTTT. Protein product: CASSPGQVWTDTQYF. Complete variable domain (other parts from reference TRBV5-1 and TRBJ2-3): KAGVTQTPRYLIKTRGQQVTLSCSPISGHRSVSWYQQTPGQGLQFLFEYFSETQRNKGNFPGRFSGRQFSNSRSEMNVSTLELGDSALYLCASSPGQVWTDTQYFGPGTRLTVL.

The rearrangement joins TRBV4-3 to TRBJ2-1, with 8 bases aligning to TRBD1. The CDR3 runs 15 residues. The V and J ends lost 1 base and 16 bases, in that order; junction bases with no gene match: 15. Per the germline V gene, CDR1 is LGHNA and CDR2 is YSLEER. The CDR3 is CASSQAWGQAQGFFF. CDR3 coding DNA: TGCGCCAGCAGCCAAGCTTGGGGACAGGCGCAAGGTTTTTTCTTC.

V usage is TRBV7-6 and J usage is TRBJ2-7, with D possibly being TRBD1 (6 bases). V dropped 4 bases and J dropped 7 bases, with 11 bases sitting between them. Looked up from germline, CDR1 is SGHVS and CDR2 is FNYEAQ. This CDR3 is 12 amino acids long. The CDR3 protein is CASSSQGLEQYF. As DNA, the CDR3 is TGTGCCAGCAGCTCACAGGGTTTAGAGCAGTACTTC.

This chain's CDR3 is CASSFSGVGISEQFF. CDR3 DNA sequence: TGTGCCAGCAGCTTCTCTGGGGTTGGAATAAGTGAGCAGTTCTTC. The chain carries TRBV5-4 and TRBJ2-1; D not certain. V was trimmed by 2 bases and J by 9 bases, leaving 18 bases between them. CDR1 is SGHNT, CDR2 YYREEE, per germline (reference sequence). This CDR3 has 15 amino acids. The complete variable domain, with remaining parts taken from reference TRBV5-4 and TRBJ2-1, reads ETGVTQSPTHLIKTRGQQVTLRCSSQSGHNTVSWYQQALGQGPQFIFQYYREEENGRGNFPPRFSGLQFPNYSSELNVNALELDDSALYLCASSFSGVGISEQFFGPGTRLTVL.

The genes are TRBV6-2 or TRBV6-3 and TRBJ2-7, with D tentatively TRBD1 or TRBD2 (5 bases each). Germline CDR1 is MNHEY and CDR2 is SVGEGT. There are 14 residues in the CDR3. The germline V and J ends were trimmed by 8 bases and 2 bases, with 16 bases remaining between them. The CDR3 reads CASRTRGGAYEQYV. The CDR3 bases are TGTGCCAGCCGGACGAGGGGTGGCGCCTACGAGCAGTACGTC.

This clonotype was seen a few times. The chain has TRBV27 and TRBJ1-1, with TRBD1 identical over 7 bases. The CDR3 loop spans 13 amino acids. With 5 bases clipped from V and 5 bases from J, the junction kept 5 bases outside the gene matches. In germline, CDR1 is MNHEY, CDR2 SMNVEV (reference sequence). The CDR3 bases are TGTGCCAGCAGTACCCCGACAGGGACTGAAGCTTTCTTT. This sequence encodes CASSTPTGTEAFF.

Only a few counts were recorded for this clonotype. The chain joins TRBV5-1 to TRBJ2-7, with a weak D call TRBD1 (5 bases). Between the trimmed V and J ends, which lost 0 bases and 4 bases, there was a span of 8 bases. The germline gives CDR1 SGHRS, CDR2 YFSETQ. There are 13 residues in the CDR3. This CDR3 is CASSLGQMYEQYF. The CDR3 bases are TGCGCCAGCAGCTTGGGACAGATGTACGAGCAGTACTTC.